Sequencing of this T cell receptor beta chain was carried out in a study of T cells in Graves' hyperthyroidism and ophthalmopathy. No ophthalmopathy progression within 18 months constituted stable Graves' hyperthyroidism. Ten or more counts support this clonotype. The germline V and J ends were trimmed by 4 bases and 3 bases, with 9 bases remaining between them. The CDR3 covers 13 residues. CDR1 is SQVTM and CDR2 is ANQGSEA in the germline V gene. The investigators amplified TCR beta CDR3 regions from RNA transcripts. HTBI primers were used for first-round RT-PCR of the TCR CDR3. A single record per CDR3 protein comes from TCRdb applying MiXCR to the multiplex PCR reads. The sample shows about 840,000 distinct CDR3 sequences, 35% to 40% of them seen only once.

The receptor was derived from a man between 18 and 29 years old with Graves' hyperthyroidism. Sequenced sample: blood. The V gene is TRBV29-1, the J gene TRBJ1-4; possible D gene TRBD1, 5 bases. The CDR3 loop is CSVAAGPNEKLFF. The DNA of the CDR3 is TGCAGCGTTGCGGCAGGGCCTAATGAAAAACTGTTTTTT.